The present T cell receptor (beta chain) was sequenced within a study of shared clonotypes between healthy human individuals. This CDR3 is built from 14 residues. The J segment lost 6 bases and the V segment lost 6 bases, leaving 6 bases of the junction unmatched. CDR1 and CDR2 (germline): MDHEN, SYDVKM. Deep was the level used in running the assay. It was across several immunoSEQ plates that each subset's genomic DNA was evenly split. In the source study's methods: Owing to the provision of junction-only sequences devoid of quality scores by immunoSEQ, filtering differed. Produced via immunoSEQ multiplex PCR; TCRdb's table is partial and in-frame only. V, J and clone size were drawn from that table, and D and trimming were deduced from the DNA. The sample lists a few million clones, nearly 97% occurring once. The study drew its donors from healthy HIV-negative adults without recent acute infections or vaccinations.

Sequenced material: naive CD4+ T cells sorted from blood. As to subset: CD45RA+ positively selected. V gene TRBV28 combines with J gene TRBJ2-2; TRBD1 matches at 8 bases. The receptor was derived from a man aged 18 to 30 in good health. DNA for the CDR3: TGTGCCAGCAGCCTCAGGGGGCGCGCCGGGGAGCTGTTTTTT. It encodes CASSLRGRAGELFF.